This T cell receptor beta chain was captured in a study of blood T cell repertoires in COVID-19. Under the authors' procedure: From reference gene primer amplification, estimates of nucleated cell counts were derived. This table comes from immunoSEQ multiplex PCR, and its TCRdb copy is limited to in-frame clones, with some not included. The DNA was the basis for D and trimming; V, J and clone size are from that table. The data contain about 250,000 clones, 85% to 90% of them seen just once; the ten biggest clones take up roughly 2.3%. Living in 24 US areas, the participants were between roughly 18 and 90 years of age. Donors in Cohort 3 who had recovered were those with two negative PCRs, healthcare professional clearance, or resolution of their symptoms. The sequenced sample consisted of PBMCs or T cells enriched from blood (not recorded which). This clonotype was sampled from a woman between 18 and 30 years old who had recovered from COVID-19.

CDR3 DNA sequence: TGTGCCAGCAGTGAAGTTCTAGCTCTCTACAATGAGCAGTTCTTC. Encoded protein: CASSEVLALYNEQFF. The chain uses TRBV2 and TRBJ2-1; possibly TRBD2 for D (5 bases). CDR1 SNHLY and CDR2 FYNNEI come from the germline V gene. With 1 base removed from V and 3 bases from J, the gap between germline ends came to 10 bases. This CDR3 is built from 15 residues. Supplemented by reference TRBV2 and TRBJ2-1, the full variable domain reads EPEVTQTPSHQVTQMGQEVILRCVPISNHLYFYWYRQILGQKVEFLVSFYNNEISEKSEIFDDQFSVERPDGSNFTLKIRSTKLEDSAMYFCASSEVLALYNEQFFGPGTRLTVL.